This section outlines one T cell receptor (beta chain) sequence together with its context. V shed 5 bases and J shed 0 bases, with 8 bases lying between them. The CDR3 is made up of 15 amino acids. Germline CDR1 SGHTA, CDR2 FQGTGA. The entry originates in a study of blood T cell repertoires in COVID-19. Assay: immunoSEQ multiplex PCR; the TCRdb copy retains only in-frame clones and omits some. The sample carries 77,000 or so clones, 75% to 90% recorded once. This receptor was obtained from an elderly man with acute or convalescent COVID-19. The chain carries TRBV7-3 and TRBJ2-6; D uncertain. Material: peripheral blood. The CDR3 nucleotides read TGTGCCAGCAGCGCAAGAGGCTCTGGGGCCAACGTCCTGACTTTC. It specifies CASSARGSGANVLTF.